The next 24 T cell receptor beta chains were all read from a single sample in a study of cytomegalovirus exposure and HLA in healthy donors. The PCR ran on 60 Vbeta and 13 Jbeta primers. Using immunoSEQ multiplex PCR, the repertoire was profiled, and TCRdb retains in-frame clones only, with some absent. Here the sample table reports approximately 110,000 clones. What was sequenced was PBMCs. The receptors derive from a man aged 25-45 years in good health and CMV-seronegative.

CDR3 bases: TGTGCCAGCAGCCGCGCGGGCCATAGTTATGGCTACACCTTC. Translated: CASSRAGHSYGYTF. This chain joins TRBV21-1 and TRBJ1-2. TRBV21-1 is a recognized pseudogene. CDR3 length equals 14 residues.

The CDR3 region has the DNA TGTGCCAGCAGCTTAGGCCCTGGCACAGATACGCAGTATTTT. It yields the protein CASSLGPGTDTQYF. The chain links TRBV13 to TRBJ2-3; D is unresolved. This CDR3 has 14 amino acids. Germline CDR1 and CDR2: PRHDT and FYEKMQ (reference sequence). Trimming took 0 bases from V and 1 from J, leaving 5 bases between them.

J is TRBJ2-7 and V is TRBV11-2, with 7 bases identical to TRBD2. TRBJ2-1 matches the DNA end more closely, so the J call is doubtful. This CDR3 has 16 amino acids. Germline values: CDR1 SGHAT, CDR2 FQNNGV. As DNA, the CDR3 is TGTGCCAGCAGCTCCCGTCGGAGCGGGAAGTACAATGAGCAGTTCTTC. Translated, it gives CASSSRRSGKYNEQFF.

The chain joins TRBV29-1 to TRBJ1-2; D is ambiguous. The CDR3 length is 15 residues. V lost 4 bases, J lost 2 bases, and 17 bases lay in between. Germline CDR1 reads SQVTM; CDR2 reads ANQGSEA. This chain's CDR3 is CSVGKPGGENYGYTF. The CDR3 DNA follows: TGCAGCGTTGGTAAACCGGGAGGAGAGAACTATGGCTACACCTTC.

This chain uses TRBV28 with TRBJ1-1; 11 bases fit TRBD1. The V gene's germline CDR1 is MDHEN and CDR2 SYDVKM. This CDR3 comprises 13 residues. After removal of 6 bases from V and 3 bases from J, the junction contained 0 bases not matched to a gene. CDR3 protein: CASRGQGDTEAFF. The CDR3 DNA reads TGTGCCAGCAGGGGACAGGGGGACACTGAAGCTTTCTTT.

This chain connects TRBV29-1 to TRBJ1-1; D gene uncertain. CDR1 is SQVTM, CDR2 ANQGSEA, per germline. CDR3 length: 12 amino acids. Trimming took 7 bases from V and 1 from J, leaving 10 bases between them. CDR3 nucleotides: TGCAGCGGATCAAGAGGGAACACTGAAGCTTTCTTT. This sequence encodes CSGSRGNTEAFF.

The rearrangement uses TRBV10-3 and TRBJ1-1; 9 bases match TRBD1. From germline, CDR1 is ENHRY and CDR2 SYGVKD. The CDR3 length is 13 residues. The J segment lost 6 bases and the V segment lost 10 bases, leaving 9 bases of the junction unmatched. The CDR3 here is CATAGTGIPEAFF. CDR3 nucleotides: TGTGCCACCGCCGGGACAGGGATCCCTGAAGCTTTCTTT.

The rearrangement links TRBV28 to TRBJ1-5, with unresolved D. The V gene's germline CDR1 is MDHEN and CDR2 SYDVKM. The CDR3 contains 13 residues. V was trimmed by 8 bases and J by 0 bases, leaving 8 bases between them. CDR3 bases: TGTGCCAGCGAGCGCGATAGCAATCAGCCCCAGCATTTT. Translation: CASERDSNQPQHF.

The chain has TRBV28 and TRBJ2-7; weak D call: TRBD2 (5 bases). The germline V and J ends were trimmed by 6 bases and 6 bases, with 21 bases remaining between them. Germline loops: CDR1 MDHEN, CDR2 SYDVKM. The CDR3 has 15 amino acids. CDR3 DNA sequence: TGTGCCAGCAGCCCCGTCTTGGGTGAAGGGAGCGAGCAGTACTTC. Translation: CASSPVLGEGSEQYF. The variable domain in full, with the rest retrieved from reference TRBV28 and TRBJ2-7, is DVKVTQSSRYLVKRTGEKVFLECVQDMDHENMFWYRQDPGLGLRLIYFSYDVKMKEKGDIPEGYSVSREKKERFSLILESASTNQTSMYLCASSPVLGEGSEQYFGPGTRLTVT.

A word on this clone: Compared with germline, one end of the junction differs, possibly owing to a read error. CDR3 nucleotides: TGCAGCTTTGAGAGGGCGGTGGGGCAGGGGGAAGCGGCTGGGGGAGATACGCAGTATTTT. As protein: CSFERAVGQGEAAGGDTQYF. J is TRBJ2-3 and V is TRBV29-1; TRBD1 agrees at 7 bases. Germline V gene sequence: CDR1 SQVTM, CDR2 ANQGSEA. CDR3 size: 20 residues.

This rearrangement joins TRBV18 to TRBJ2-3, with 9 bases fitting TRBD2. V was pared by 6 bases and J by 2 bases, with 6 bases of the junction left unmatched. CDR1 is KGHSH and CDR2 is LQKENI in the germline V gene. CDR3 size: 15 residues. The CDR3 nucleotides read TGTGCCAGCTCTGGGCTAGCGGGGCCCACAGATACGCAGTATTTT. Its translation is CASSGLAGPTDTQYF.

The chain is built from TRBV5-6 and TRBJ1-3; D unclear. The germline V and J ends were trimmed by 0 bases and 2 bases, with 9 bases remaining between them. The CDR3 covers 15 residues. CDR1 SGHDT and CDR2 YYEEEE come from the germline V gene. The CDR3 region is CASSLGGRAGNTIYF. Written as DNA, the CDR3 is TGTGCCAGCAGCTTGGGAGGGAGGGCTGGAAACACCATATATTTT.

The CDR3 DNA is TGTGCCAGTAGTATGTCGGGACTGGTAGATACGCAGTATTTT. It codes for CASSMSGLVDTQYF. The rearrangement joins TRBV19 to TRBJ2-3; TRBD2 is a possible D gene (6 bases). From germline, CDR1 is LNHDA and CDR2 SQIVND (reference sequence). This CDR3 region has 14 residues. With 3 bases removed from V and 5 bases from J, the gap between germline ends came to 12 bases.

In the case of this clone: A read error may produce the germline difference seen at one junction end. The genes are TRBV6-5 and TRBJ1-1; unclear D gene. The CDR3 is made up of 14 amino acids. Germline V gives CDR1 MNHEY, CDR2 SVGAGI. The CDR3 sequence is CARSYSNRVTEAFF. CDR3 nucleotides: TGTGCCCGCAGTTACTCGAACAGAGTCACTGAAGCTTTCTTT.

This sequence joins TRBV6-5 and TRBJ2-1; D is perhaps TRBD2 (6 bases). This CDR3 has 13 residues. V lost 6 bases and J 6 bases, leaving 12 bases between the germline ends. Germline-derived CDR1 and CDR2 are MNHEY and SVGAGI. This chain's CDR3 is CASSPRGSNEQFF. The CDR3 DNA reads as TGTGCCAGCAGCCCCCGGGGGTCCAATGAGCAGTTCTTC.

This chain connects TRBV6-6 to TRBJ1-6, with D possibly being TRBD1 (6 bases). CDR3 length equals 16 residues. V lost 0 bases and J 11 bases, leaving 17 bases between the germline ends. Per the germline V gene, CDR1 is MNHNY and CDR2 is SVGAGI (reference sequence). CDR3 nucleotides: TGTGCCAGCAGTTACTCGATATCTACAGGGTATACACCCCTCCACTTT. It yields the protein CASSYSISTGYTPLHF.

This rearrangement joins TRBV2 to TRBJ2-5, with 8 bases matching TRBD1. The CDR3 runs 14 residues. Per the germline V gene, CDR1 is SNHLY and CDR2 is FYNNEI. V dropped 8 bases and J dropped 5; count of bases not matched to a gene: 10. CDR3 protein: CASVLTGGWETQYF. CDR3 DNA: TGTGCCAGCGTCCTCACAGGGGGGTGGGAGACCCAGTACTTC. Supplemented by reference TRBV2 and TRBJ2-5, the full variable domain reads EPEVTQTPSHQVTQMGQEVILRCVPISNHLYFYWYRQILGQKVEFLVSFYNNEISEKSEIFDDQFSVERPDGSNFTLKIRSTKLEDSAMYFCASVLTGGWETQYFGPGTRLLVL.

The genes are TRBV6-5 and TRBJ2-7, with TRBD1 matching 7 bases. Germline assignment: CDR1 MNHEY and CDR2 SVGAGI. The CDR3 covers 13 residues. V shed 0 bases and J 4 bases; nucleotides not matched to a gene: 0. CDR3 region: CASSYSGQYEQYF. CDR3 DNA sequence: TGTGCCAGCAGTTACTCGGGACAGTACGAGCAGTACTTC.

V and J are TRBV7-2 and TRBJ2-3; the D is unclear. This CDR3 contains 14 residues. In germline, CDR1 is SGHTA, CDR2 FQGNSA. The germline V and J ends were trimmed by 0 bases and 10 bases, with 14 bases remaining between them. In DNA, the CDR3 is TGTGCCAGCAGCTTAGCATACAGCCCGTCTTCGCAGTATTTT. Protein: CASSLAYSPSSQYF.

CDR3 DNA: TGTGCCAGCTCACCTCCACCGGGACAGGGGGCCCGGGAGCAGTTCTTC. This translates into CASSPPPGQGAREQFF. The chain employs TRBV18 and TRBJ2-1, with 12 bases matching TRBD1. The CDR3 is 16 residues long. With 3 bases clipped from V and 10 bases from J, the junction kept 10 bases outside the gene matches. CDR1 and CDR2 from the germline V gene are KGHSH and LQKENI.

The chain is built from TRBV9 and TRBJ2-7; possible D gene TRBD1, 6 bases. Germline V lookup: CDR1 SGDLS, CDR2 YYNGEE. The CDR3 is made up of 14 amino acids. Trimming took off 3 bases at V and 6 bases at J, with 16 bases between the two ends. In DNA form, the CDR3 reads TGTGCCAGCAGCGCGGTAGGGGGAACTGGCGAGCAGTACTTC. Translation gives CASSAVGGTGEQYF.

The rearrangement uses TRBV30 and TRBJ2-5; maybe TRBD2 (6 bases). V lost 0 bases to trimming and J lost 2 bases, with 10 bases between them. This CDR3 is built from 14 residues. Germline loops: CDR1 GTSNPN, CDR2 SVGIG (reference sequence). CDR3 in DNA: TGTGCCTGGAGTGTCCGGGACTTACAAGAGACCCAGTACTTC. Translating gives CAWSVRDLQETQYF.

V usage is TRBV6-5 and J usage is TRBJ2-7; 7 bases are a match to TRBD2. The germline CDR1 and CDR2 sequences are MNHEY and SVGAGI. The CDR3 totals 14 residues. J lost 6 bases, V lost 0 bases, and 5 bases had no gene match. The CDR3 protein is CASSYSHTSAEQYF. The CDR3 DNA reads TGTGCCAGCAGTTACTCTCATACTAGCGCCGAGCAGTACTTC.

V gene TRBV2 combines with J gene TRBJ2-1, with D possibly being TRBD2 (5 bases). Germline CDR1 is SNHLY and CDR2 is FYNNEI. The V end lost 7 bases, the J end lost 5 bases, and 15 bases lay between the germline ends. This CDR3 is 14 amino acids long. CDR3 in amino acids: CASKFETKNNEQFF. The CDR3, as DNA: TGTGCCAGCAAATTCGAGACTAAAAACAATGAGCAGTTCTTC.